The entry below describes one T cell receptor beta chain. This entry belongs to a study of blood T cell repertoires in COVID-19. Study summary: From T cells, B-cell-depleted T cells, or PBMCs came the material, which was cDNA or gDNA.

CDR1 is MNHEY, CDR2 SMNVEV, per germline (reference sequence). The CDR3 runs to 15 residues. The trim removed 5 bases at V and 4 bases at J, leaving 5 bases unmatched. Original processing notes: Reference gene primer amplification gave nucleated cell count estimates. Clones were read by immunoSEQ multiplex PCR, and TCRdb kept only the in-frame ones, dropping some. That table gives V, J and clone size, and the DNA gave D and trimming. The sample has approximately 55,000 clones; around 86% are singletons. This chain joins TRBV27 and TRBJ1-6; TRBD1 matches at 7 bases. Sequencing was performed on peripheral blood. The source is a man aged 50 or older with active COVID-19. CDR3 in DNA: TGTGCCAGCAGTCCGGGGACAGCTTATAATTCACCCCTCCACTTT. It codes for CASSPGTAYNSPLHF.